The rows below give T cell receptor beta chains drawn from one sample of a study of blood T cell repertoires in COVID-19. Profiled with immunoSEQ multiplex PCR; TCRdb holds only in-frame clones, not every one. The table records more than 350,000 clones, 87% of them present only once. The sequenced material came from peripheral blood. The receptors shown here come from a woman aged 25 to 39 with COVID-19, enrolled during active disease. The CDR3 runs from the conserved cysteine through the conserved F or W. Each record gives: D gene, V gene, J gene, CDR3 protein. A D gene is named only where the DNA matches it firmly.

.	TRBV6-5	TRBJ1-1	CASKRGVNTEAFF
.	TRBV6-5	TRBJ1-5	CASSSGTHSNQPQHF
.	TRBV5-6	TRBJ2-6	CASSLTGPPGANVLTF
TRBD2	TRBV10-1	TRBJ2-2	CASSEGGLAAGELFF
TRBD2	TRBV11-3	TRBJ2-1	CASSSGGLAGGNEQFF
TRBD1	TRBV19	TRBJ2-5	CASSSRQGAFETQYF
.	TRBV7-3	TRBJ2-1	CASSLGLFNEQFF
.	TRBV7-3	TRBJ2-2	CASSLIARTNTGELFF
TRBD2	TRBV29-1	TRBJ2-7	CSVDTGTSFDEQYF
.	TRBV9	TRBJ2-7	CASSAGPSSYEQYF
.	TRBV5-1	TRBJ2-1	CASSLFELALSTVEQFF
.	TRBV4-1	TRBJ1-3	CASSQDGSLGVKNTIYF
.	TRBV7-8	TRBJ2-1	CASSLVRGASDEQFF
.	TRBV6-1	TRBJ2-6	CASSEGSSGANVLTF
TRBD2	TRBV24-1	TRBJ2-2	CATSNFGAGTTGELFF
.	TRBV5-4	TRBJ2-7	CASRTAGSYEQYF
.	TRBV29-1	TRBJ2-2	CSVQGAGELFF
.	TRBV19	TRBJ1-4	CASSFRVATNEKLFF
TRBD2	TRBV9	TRBJ2-3	CASSVAGGTQYF
TRBD1	TRBV14	TRBJ2-7	CASSQGTGSYF
.	TRBV6-5	TRBJ1-1	CASKRAMNTEAFF
.	TRBV15	TRBJ2-3	CATKRSSTDTQYF
.	TRBV28	TRBJ1-2	CASSLRGYGYTF
TRBD2	TRBV3-1/TRBV3-2	TRBJ2-5	CASSQPPGTSARSETQYF
.	TRBV27	TRBJ2-4	CASSPLGGLAKNIQYF
TRBD1	TRBV27	TRBJ1-1	CASSLSGTVNTEAFF
.	TRBV20-1	TRBJ2-5	CSAGLETQYF
.	TRBV7-6	TRBJ1-2	CASSLGDGYTF
TRBD1	TRBV7-8	TRBJ2-7	CASSSPSGTDSYEQYF
.	TRBV5-5	TRBJ2-2	CASSFQGHGELFF
TRBD2	TRBV10-1	TRBJ2-1	CASSLSRTSGFNEQFF
.	TRBV11-2	TRBJ2-1	CASSFRTMAHEQFF
TRBD1	TRBV28	TRBJ2-7	CASSFPSLRDREPYEQYF
TRBD1	TRBV7-6	TRBJ1-2	CASSPGQGSGYGYTF
TRBD1	TRBV28	TRBJ1-3	CASSYGTGGFAIYF
TRBD2	TRBV5-5	TRBJ2-1	CASSPRTSGHNEQFF
.	TRBV7-9	TRBJ2-7	CASSFSEATYEQYF
TRBD1	TRBV27	TRBJ2-2	CASRRTGRTGELFF
TRBD2	TRBV28	TRBJ2-7	CASSFISGSLYEQYF
TRBD1	TRBV18	TRBJ1-1	CASSPDRGRNTEAFF
TRBD1	TRBV29-1	TRBJ1-1	CSARTGGTEAFF
.	TRBV7-8	TRBJ1-5	CASSVGQYQPQHF
.	TRBV19	TRBJ2-7	CASSIGGPLGISYEQYF
TRBD1	TRBV11-2	TRBJ1-1	CASRLLTGTGVDTEAFF
.	TRBV10-3	TRBJ1-2	CAISETGTGGYTF
.	TRBV10-3	TRBJ1-3	CAINRDSGNTIYF
TRBD2	TRBV5-4	TRBJ2-1	CASSFGASGSDEQFF
.	TRBV7-9	TRBJ2-7	CASSLGGEAYEQYF
.	TRBV6-5	TRBJ2-3	CASSLADTQYF
TRBD1	TRBV25-1	TRBJ1-6	CASSEGQDNSPLHF
.	TRBV30	TRBJ2-2	CAWGDTNTGELFF